The TCR beta chain under discussion was sequenced for a study of T cell clones after liver transplantation. Concerning this clone itself: The antigen remains unidentified.

The length of the CDR3 is 14 residues. Germline trimming cut 6 bases from V and 2 bases from J; bases unmatched to any gene: 3. CDR1 and CDR2 (germline): MNHEY, SVGAGI. The repertoire was sequenced with immunoSEQ multiplex PCR; TCRdb's copy has only in-frame clones and lacks some. The sample records 55,000 to 75,000 clones, 85% to 95% being singletons. Study-wide points: A larger donor-reactive than third-party decline suggested partial antigen-specific deletion.

Specimen: CD4+ T cells from blood, collected less than 27 months after liver transplant. This TCR derives from a human patient who received a liver transplant. The graft donor may have contributed some T cells. J is TRBJ1-5 and V is TRBV6-5; TRBD1 aligns across 8 bases. The CDR3 here is CASRLTGGNQPQHF. The CDR3 coding sequence is TGTGCCAGCAGGCTGACAGGGGGCAATCAGCCCCAGCATTTT.